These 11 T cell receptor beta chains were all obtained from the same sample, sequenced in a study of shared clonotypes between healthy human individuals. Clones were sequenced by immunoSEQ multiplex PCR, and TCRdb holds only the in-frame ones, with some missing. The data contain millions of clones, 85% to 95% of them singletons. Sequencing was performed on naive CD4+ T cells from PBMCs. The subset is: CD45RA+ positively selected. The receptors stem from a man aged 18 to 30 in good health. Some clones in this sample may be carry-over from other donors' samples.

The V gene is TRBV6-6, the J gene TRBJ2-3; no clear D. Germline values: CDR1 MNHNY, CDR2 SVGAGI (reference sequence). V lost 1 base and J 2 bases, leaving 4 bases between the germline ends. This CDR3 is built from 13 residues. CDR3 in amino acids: CASSYFITDTQYF. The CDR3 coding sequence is TGTGCCAGCAGTTACTTCATCACAGATACGCAGTATTTT.

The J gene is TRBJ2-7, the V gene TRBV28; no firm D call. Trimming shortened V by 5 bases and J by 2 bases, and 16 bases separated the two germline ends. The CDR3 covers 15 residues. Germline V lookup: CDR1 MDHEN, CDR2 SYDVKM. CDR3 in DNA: TGTGCCAGCAGTGTCACGACGCTGGATCCCTACGAGCAGTACTTC. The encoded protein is CASSVTTLDPYEQYF.

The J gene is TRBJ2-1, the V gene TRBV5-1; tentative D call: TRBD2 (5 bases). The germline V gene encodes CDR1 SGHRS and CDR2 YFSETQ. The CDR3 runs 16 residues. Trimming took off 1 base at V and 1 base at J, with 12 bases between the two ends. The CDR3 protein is CASSLRGSWSYNEQFF. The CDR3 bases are TGCGCCAGCAGCTTGAGAGGGAGTTGGTCCTACAATGAGCAGTTCTTC.

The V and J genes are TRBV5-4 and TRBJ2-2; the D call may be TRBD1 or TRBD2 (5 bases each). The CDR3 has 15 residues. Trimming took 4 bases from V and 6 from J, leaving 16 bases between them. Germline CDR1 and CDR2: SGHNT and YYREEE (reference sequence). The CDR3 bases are TGTGCCAGCAGCACCACGGGACCCAGTGCCGGGGAGCTGTTTTTT. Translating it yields CASSTTGPSAGELFF.

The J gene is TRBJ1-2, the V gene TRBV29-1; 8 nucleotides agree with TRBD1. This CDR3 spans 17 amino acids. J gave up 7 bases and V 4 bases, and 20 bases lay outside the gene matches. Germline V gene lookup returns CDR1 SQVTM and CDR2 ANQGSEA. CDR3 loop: CSVASPLLQGGMGGYTF. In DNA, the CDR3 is TGCAGCGTTGCCTCACCCCTCCTACAGGGGGGAATGGGTGGCTACACCTTC.

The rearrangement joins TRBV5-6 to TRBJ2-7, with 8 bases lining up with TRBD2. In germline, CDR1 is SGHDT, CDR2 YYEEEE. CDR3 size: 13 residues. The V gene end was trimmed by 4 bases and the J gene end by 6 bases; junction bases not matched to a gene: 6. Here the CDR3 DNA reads TGTGCCAGCAGCCCGACTAGCGTCCCCGAGCAGTACTTC. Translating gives CASSPTSVPEQYF.

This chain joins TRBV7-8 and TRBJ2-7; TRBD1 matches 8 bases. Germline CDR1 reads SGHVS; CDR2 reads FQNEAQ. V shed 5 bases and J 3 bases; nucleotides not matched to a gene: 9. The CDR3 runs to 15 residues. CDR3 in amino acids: CASSRRGTGGYEQYF. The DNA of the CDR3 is TGTGCCAGCAGCCGGAGGGGAACAGGGGGCTACGAGCAGTACTTC.

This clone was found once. CDR3 DNA: TGTGCCAGCAGCCTGACCCTTAGCTCTGGGGCCAACGTCCTGACTTTC. This codes for CASSLTLSSGANVLTF. The chain combines TRBV5-8 with TRBJ2-6; D not resolved. Germline V lookup: CDR1 SGHTS, CDR2 YDEGEE. The CDR3 length is 16 residues. Trimming pared 4 bases from V and 0 bases from J, leaving 11 bases between. The full variable domain, with the rest looked up from reference TRBV5-8 and TRBJ2-6, is EAGVTQSPTHLIKTRGQQATLRCSPISGHTSVYWYQQALGLGLQFLLWYDEGEERNRGNFPPRFSGRQFPNYSSELNVNALELEDSALYLCASSLTLSSGANVLTFGAGSRLTVL.

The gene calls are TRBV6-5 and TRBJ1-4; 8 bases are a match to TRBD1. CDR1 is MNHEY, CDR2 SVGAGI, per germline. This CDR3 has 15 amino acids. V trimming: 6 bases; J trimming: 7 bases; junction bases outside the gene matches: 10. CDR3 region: CASSPPGQVREKLFF. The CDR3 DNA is TGTGCCAGCAGCCCCCCGGGACAGGTCCGTGAAAAACTGTTTTTT.

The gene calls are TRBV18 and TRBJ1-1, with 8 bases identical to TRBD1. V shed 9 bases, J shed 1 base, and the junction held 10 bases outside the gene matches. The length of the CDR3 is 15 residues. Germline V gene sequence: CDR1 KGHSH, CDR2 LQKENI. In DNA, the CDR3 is TGTGCCAGTGGGACAGGTGTTGGAACGAACACTGAAGCTTTCTTT. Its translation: CASGTGVGTNTEAFF. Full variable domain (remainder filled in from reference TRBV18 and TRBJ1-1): NAGVMQNPRHLVRRRGQEARLRCSPMKGHSHVYWYRQLPEEGLKFMVYLQKENIIDESGMPKERFSAEFPKEGPSILRIQQVVRGDSAAYFCASGTGVGTNTEAFFGQGTRLTVV.

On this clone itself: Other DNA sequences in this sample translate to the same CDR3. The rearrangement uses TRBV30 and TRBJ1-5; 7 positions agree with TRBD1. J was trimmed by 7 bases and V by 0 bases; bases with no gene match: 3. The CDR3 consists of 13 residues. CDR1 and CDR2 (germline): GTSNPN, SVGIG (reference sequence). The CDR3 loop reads CAWSVQGGQPQHF. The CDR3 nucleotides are TGTGCCTGGAGTGTCCAGGGGGGCCAGCCCCAGCATTTT.